Following are 23 T cell receptor beta chains from one sample sequenced in a study of identical twins. Each CDR3 protein gets one entry after TCRdb re-called the 5' RACE reads with MiXCR. The repertoire holds 1.5 million to 2 million distinct CDR3 sequences, with about 31% as singletons. The sample consisted of cord blood. The receptor source for this set is a newborn girl in good health.

This clonotype occurred a few times. The chain couples TRBV12-3 or TRBV12-4 to TRBJ1-1; D call uncertain. The CDR3 is 18 amino acids. Trimming took off 5 bases at V and 0 bases at J, with 22 bases between the two ends. The CDR3 loop is CASSPSTLFTVLNTEAFF. For the CDR3, the DNA is TGTGCCAGCAGTCCTTCGACCCTTTTTACAGTGCTGAACACTGAAGCTTTCTTT.

At least ten counts were recorded for this clonotype. V usage is TRBV5-5 and J usage is TRBJ2-7; D gene ambiguous. The CDR3 loop spans 13 amino acids. Trimming removed 4 bases at V and 2 bases at J, with 10 bases between. CDR1 is SGHKS and CDR2 is YYEKEE in the germline V gene (reference sequence). The CDR3 region is CASSATATYEQYF. In DNA, the CDR3 is TGTGCCAGCAGCGCTACAGCGACCTACGAGCAGTACTTC. The full variable domain, completed using reference TRBV5-5 and TRBJ2-7, is DAGVTQSPTHLIKTRGQQVTLRCSPISGHKSVSWYQQVLGQGPQFIFQYYEKEERGRGNFPDRFSARQFPNYSSELNVNALLLGDSALYLCASSATATYEQYFGPGTRLTVT.

The rearrangement links TRBV5-1 to TRBJ2-1; 7 bases are a match to TRBD2. Trimming took 7 bases from V and 4 from J; bases not matched to a gene: 8. The CDR3 runs 14 residues. Germline CDR1 and CDR2: SGHRS and YFSETQ. CDR3 nucleotide sequence: TGCGCCAGCGAGGAGAGGGGAGGGTACAATGAGCAGTTCTTC. Encoded protein: CASEERGGYNEQFF.

The CDR3 DNA reads TGCAGTGCTGGTAGCGGGAGGCCTACGCAGTATTTT. This encodes CSAGSGRPTQYF. The genes are TRBV20-1 and TRBJ2-3; 10 nucleotides match TRBD2. The trim removed 5 bases at V and 8 bases at J, leaving 4 bases unmatched. Germline lookup yields CDR1 DFQATT and CDR2 SNEGSKA (reference sequence). CDR3 length equals 12 residues.

This chain connects TRBV4-2 to TRBJ2-7, with 8 nucleotides matching TRBD2. The DNA end lines up better with TRBJ2-5; the J call may be wrong. Looked up from germline, CDR1 is LGHNA and CDR2 is YNFKEQ. There are 16 residues in the CDR3. In DNA form, the CDR3 reads TGTGCCAGCAGCCAGGTGGGACTAGGGGTCCTGGAGACCCAGTACTTC. It codes for CASSQVGLGVLETQYF.

The rearrangement uses TRBV15 and TRBJ2-7; TRBD2 agrees at 11 bases. Germline V gives CDR1 LNHNV, CDR2 YYDKDF (reference sequence). Losses at the gene ends were 0 bases for V and 7 bases for J; bases not matched to a gene: 8. CDR3 size: 16 residues. The CDR3 DNA follows: TGTGCCACCAGCAGAGATCTTGCTAGCGGGAGGAGGGAGCAGTACTTC. This encodes CATSRDLASGRREQYF.

The CDR3 loop is CASSLRQEALYEQYF. CDR3 nucleotide sequence: TGTGCCAGCAGTTTAAGACAGGAGGCCCTCTACGAGCAGTACTTC. The V gene is TRBV12-3 or TRBV12-4, the J gene TRBJ2-5; TRBD1 might be the D (6 bases). The DNA matches TRBJ2-7 better at its end, which makes the J call doubtful. The CDR3 covers 15 residues.

This clonotype was counted only a few times. V is TRBV29-1 and J is TRBJ1-1; TRBD1 is a possible D gene (5 bases). The CDR3 has 14 amino acids. Germline CDR1 is SQVTM and CDR2 is ANQGSEA. Between the trimmed V and J ends, which lost 6 bases and 5 bases, there was a span of 19 bases. The CDR3 region has the DNA TGCAGCGTAGATAACAGAGCCGGGGGGACTGAAGCTTTCTTT. Translating gives CSVDNRAGGTEAFF.

The CDR3 DNA reads as TGTGCCAGCAGTTTTGGACTAGCGTACAATGAGCAGTACTTC. It is translated as CASSFGLAYNEQYF. The V gene is TRBV12-3 or TRBV12-4, the J gene TRBJ2-1; 9 bases align to TRBD2. The assigned J gene may be wrong: the sequence end matches TRBJ2-7 better. The CDR3 runs 14 residues.

The rearrangement links TRBV27 to TRBJ1-6, with a weak D call TRBD1 (6 bases). This CDR3 has 15 residues. Per the germline V gene, CDR1 is MNHEY and CDR2 is SMNVEV (reference sequence). Trimming stripped 2 bases from V and 6 bases from J, with 11 bases between. The chain's CDR3 is CASSLRGGSNSPLHF. CDR3 nucleotides: TGTGCCAGCAGTTTAAGGGGGGGTAGTAATTCACCCCTCCACTTT.

In the case of this clonotype: An end of the junction does not agree with germline; a read error may underlie this. The gene calls are TRBV19 and TRBJ1-1; D gene unclear. Germline CDR1 is LNHDA and CDR2 is SQIVND (reference sequence). The CDR3 loop spans 13 amino acids. The CDR3 coding sequence is TGTGCCAGTAGTGCGGCCTTGAACGCTGAAGCTTTCTTT. Translated: CASSAALNAEAFF.

This clonotype was observed a few times. The gene calls are TRBV7-8 and TRBJ2-7, with D possibly being TRBD1 (6 bases). Trimming shortened V by 4 bases and J by 3 bases, and 16 bases separated the two germline ends. CDR3 length: 15 residues. Germline CDR1 and CDR2: SGHVS and FQNEAQ. The CDR3 is CASSSRGGIFYEQYF. In DNA, the CDR3 is TGTGCCAGCAGCTCCAGAGGGGGTATATTCTACGAGCAGTACTTC.

This clonotype was seen more than once but under ten times. The chain joins TRBV27 to TRBJ2-3; 10 bases are shared with TRBD2. Unmatched junction bases numbered 8, after V lost 5 bases and J lost 6 bases. The CDR3 is 15 amino acids. Germline V CDR1 and CDR2: MNHEY, SMNVEV (reference sequence). The CDR3 bases are TGTGCCAGCAGTGGACTAGCGGAGGGGTGGGATACGCAGTATTTT. Protein product: CASSGLAEGWDTQYF.

The chain couples TRBV7-9 to TRBJ2-3, with TRBD2 identical over 11 bases. The junction had 12 bases not matched to a gene; V was cut back by 5 bases and J by 2 bases. The germline V gene encodes CDR1 SEHNR and CDR2 FQNEAQ (reference sequence). The CDR3 runs to 18 residues. CDR3 loop: CASSPRTSGFQHTDTQYF. As DNA, the CDR3 is TGTGCCAGCAGCCCTCGGACTAGCGGGTTTCAACACACAGATACGCAGTATTTT.

The table lists this clonotype with a few counts. V usage is TRBV27 and J usage is TRBJ2-1, with D possibly matching TRBD1 (6 bases). With 7 bases removed from V and 8 bases from J, the gap between germline ends came to 18 bases. This CDR3 contains 14 residues. In germline, CDR1 is MNHEY, CDR2 SMNVEV (reference sequence). The CDR3, as DNA: TGTGCCAGCAAGGGGAACAGGGTCTCGGATGAGCAGTTCTTC. Translation: CASKGNRVSDEQFF.

This sequence joins TRBV3-1 and TRBJ2-7; 7 nucleotides line up with TRBD1. CDR3 length: 15 amino acids. The trim removed 4 bases at V and 3 bases at J, leaving 9 bases unmatched. Germline CDR1 is LGHDT and CDR2 is YNNKEL (reference sequence). The DNA of the CDR3 is TGTGCCAGCAGCCGACAACCGGGACAGAACTACGAGCAGTACTTC. Translation: CASSRQPGQNYEQYF.

The V gene is TRBV12-5, the J gene TRBJ2-1, with 11 bases lining up with TRBD1. Trimming at V came to 6 bases and at J to 8 bases, leaving 3 bases not matched to a gene. Germline CDR1 and CDR2: LGHNT and FRNRAP. This CDR3 is built from 13 residues. The CDR3, as DNA: TGTGCTAGTGGCCGGACAGGGGGCGATGAGCAGTTCTTC. This translates into CASGRTGGDEQFF.

The sample holds many counts of this clonotype. The J gene is TRBJ1-2, the V gene TRBV27; D unresolved. CDR3 size: 11 residues. The germline V and J ends were trimmed by 4 bases and 6 bases, with 6 bases remaining between them. Germline-derived CDR1 and CDR2 are MNHEY and SMNVEV (reference sequence). The CDR3 DNA follows: TGTGCCAGCAGTTCCGGGGATGGCTACACCTTC. Protein sequence: CASSSGDGYTF.

DNA of the CDR3: TGCGCCAGCAGCCAAGCCAAGAGCTCCTATAATTCACCCCTCCACTTT. This translates into CASSQAKSSYNSPLHF. The genes are TRBV4-1 and TRBJ1-6; D remains ambiguous. The V gene's germline CDR1 is MGHRA and CDR2 YSYEKL. The V end lost 1 base, the J end lost 0 bases, and 7 bases lay between the germline ends. The CDR3 runs to 16 residues.

This rearrangement joins TRBV10-3 to TRBJ2-2, with 11 bases that match TRBD2. The CDR3 is 15 residues long. V lost 0 bases and J lost 7; bases outside the gene matches: 1. Germline V lookup: CDR1 ENHRY, CDR2 SYGVKD. CDR3 nucleotides: TGTGCCATCAGTGAGTCGGGACTAGCGGTCGGGGAGCTGTTTTTT. This gives the protein CAISESGLAVGELFF.

The V gene is TRBV27, the J gene TRBJ2-7; 10 nucleotides agree with TRBD2. Per the germline V gene, CDR1 is MNHEY and CDR2 is SMNVEV (reference sequence). V shed 5 bases, J shed 7 bases, and the junction held 14 bases outside the gene matches. This CDR3 has 16 residues. The CDR3 loop is CASSTKREGSYNEQYF. DNA of the CDR3: TGTGCCAGCAGTACAAAGCGGGAGGGATCCTACAATGAGCAGTACTTC.

The CDR3 region has the DNA TGCAGTGCTAGCAGACTTCTCCACAATGAGCAGTTCTTC. Its protein is CSASRLLHNEQFF. This sequence joins TRBV20-1 and TRBJ2-1; D is unresolved. The CDR3 extends over 13 amino acids. The germline V gene has CDR1 DFQATT and CDR2 SNEGSKA (reference sequence). V gave up 3 bases and J gave up 5 bases, with 11 bases separating them.

This clonotype was picked up a small number of times. The chain joins TRBV11-2 to TRBJ2-3; 12 bases line up with TRBD2. Germline V lookup: CDR1 SGHAT, CDR2 FQNNGV. The CDR3 is 19 amino acids. Trimming at V came to 0 bases and at J to 2 bases, leaving 9 bases not matched to a gene. Here the CDR3 reads CASSLERLAGGGPTDTQYF. The CDR3 nucleotides read TGTGCCAGCAGCTTAGAACGTCTAGCGGGGGGGGGGCCCACAGATACGCAGTATTTT.